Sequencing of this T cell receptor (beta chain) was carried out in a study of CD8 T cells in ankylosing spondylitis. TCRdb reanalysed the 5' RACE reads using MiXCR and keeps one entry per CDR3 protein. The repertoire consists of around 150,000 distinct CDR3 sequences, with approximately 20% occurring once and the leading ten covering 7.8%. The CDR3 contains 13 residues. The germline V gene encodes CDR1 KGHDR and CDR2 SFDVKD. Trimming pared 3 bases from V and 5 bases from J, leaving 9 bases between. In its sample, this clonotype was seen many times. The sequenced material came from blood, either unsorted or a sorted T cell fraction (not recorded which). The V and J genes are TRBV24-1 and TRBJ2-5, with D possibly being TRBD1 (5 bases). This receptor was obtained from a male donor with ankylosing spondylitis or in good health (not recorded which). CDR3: CATSDPRAETQYF. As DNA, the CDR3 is TGTGCCACCAGTGATCCCAGGGCGGAGACCCAGTACTTC.